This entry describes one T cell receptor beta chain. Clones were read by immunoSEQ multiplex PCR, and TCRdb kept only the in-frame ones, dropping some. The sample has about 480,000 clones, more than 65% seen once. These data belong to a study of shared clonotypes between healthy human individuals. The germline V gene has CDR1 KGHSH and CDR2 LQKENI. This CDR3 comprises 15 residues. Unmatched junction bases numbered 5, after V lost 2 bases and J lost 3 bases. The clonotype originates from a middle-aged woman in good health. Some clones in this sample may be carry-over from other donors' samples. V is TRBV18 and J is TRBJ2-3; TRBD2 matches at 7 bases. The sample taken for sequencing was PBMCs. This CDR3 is CASSPSIGGTDTQYF. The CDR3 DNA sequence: TGTGCCAGCTCACCATCAATCGGGGGGACAGATACGCAGTATTTT.